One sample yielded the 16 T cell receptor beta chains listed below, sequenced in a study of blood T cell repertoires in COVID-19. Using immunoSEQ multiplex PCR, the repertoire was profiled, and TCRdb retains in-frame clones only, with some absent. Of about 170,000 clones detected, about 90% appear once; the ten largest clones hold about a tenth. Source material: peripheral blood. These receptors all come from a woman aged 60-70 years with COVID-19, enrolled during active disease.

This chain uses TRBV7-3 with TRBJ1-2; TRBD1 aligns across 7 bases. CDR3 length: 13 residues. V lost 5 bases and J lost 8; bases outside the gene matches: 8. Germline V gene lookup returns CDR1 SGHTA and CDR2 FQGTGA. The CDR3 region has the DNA TGTGCCAGCAGCAATGACAGGGTCGGAGGCTACACCTTC. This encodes CASSNDRVGGYTF.

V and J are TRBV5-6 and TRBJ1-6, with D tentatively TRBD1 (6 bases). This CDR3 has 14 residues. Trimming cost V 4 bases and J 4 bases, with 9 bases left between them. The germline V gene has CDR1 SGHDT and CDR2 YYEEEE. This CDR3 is CASSMTGYNSPLHF. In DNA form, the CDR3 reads TGTGCCAGCAGCATGACAGGATATAATTCACCCCTCCACTTT.

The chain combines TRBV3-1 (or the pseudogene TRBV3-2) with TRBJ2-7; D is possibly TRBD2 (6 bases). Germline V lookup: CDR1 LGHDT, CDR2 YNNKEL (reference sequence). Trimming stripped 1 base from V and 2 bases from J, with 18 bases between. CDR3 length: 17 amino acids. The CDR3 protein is CASSQAASDPVTYEQYF. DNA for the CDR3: TGTGCCAGCAGCCAAGCGGCTAGCGACCCAGTAACCTACGAGCAGTACTTC.

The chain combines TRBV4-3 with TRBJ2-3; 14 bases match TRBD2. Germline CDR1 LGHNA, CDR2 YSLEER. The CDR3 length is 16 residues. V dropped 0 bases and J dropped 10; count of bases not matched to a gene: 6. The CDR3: CASSQELGLAGAPQYF. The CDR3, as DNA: TGCGCCAGCAGCCAAGAGTTGGGACTAGCGGGAGCCCCGCAGTATTTT.

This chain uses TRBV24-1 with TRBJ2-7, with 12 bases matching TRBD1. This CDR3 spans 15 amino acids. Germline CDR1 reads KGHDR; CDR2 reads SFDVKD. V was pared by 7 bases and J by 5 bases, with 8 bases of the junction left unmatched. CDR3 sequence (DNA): TGTGCCACCAGGGGACAGGGGGCCAAGTCGGACGAGCAGTACTTC. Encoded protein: CATRGQGAKSDEQYF.

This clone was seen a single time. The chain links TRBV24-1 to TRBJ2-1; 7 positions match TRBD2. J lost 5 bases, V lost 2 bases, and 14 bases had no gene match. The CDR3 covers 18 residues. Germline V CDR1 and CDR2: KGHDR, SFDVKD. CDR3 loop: CATSDYGTTPGRDNEQFF. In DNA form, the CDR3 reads TGTGCCACCAGTGATTATGGGACTACACCCGGAAGGGACAATGAGCAGTTCTTC.

The CDR3 DNA sequence: TGTGCCAGCAGGGCGGGCCCCGATCAGCCCCAGCATTTT. Encoded protein: CASRAGPDQPQHF. V usage is TRBV7-9 and J usage is TRBJ1-5; D gene uncertain. Germline assignment: CDR1 SEHNR and CDR2 FQNEAQ (reference sequence). This CDR3 is built from 13 residues. Between the trimmed V and J ends, which lost 6 bases and 5 bases, there was a span of 11 bases.

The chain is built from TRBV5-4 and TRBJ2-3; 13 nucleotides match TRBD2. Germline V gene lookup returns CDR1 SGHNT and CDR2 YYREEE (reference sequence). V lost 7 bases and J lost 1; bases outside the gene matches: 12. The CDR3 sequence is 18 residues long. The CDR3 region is CASGTSGRGGAGTDTQYF. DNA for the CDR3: TGTGCCAGCGGCACTAGCGGGAGGGGAGGGGCCGGCACAGATACGCAGTATTTT.

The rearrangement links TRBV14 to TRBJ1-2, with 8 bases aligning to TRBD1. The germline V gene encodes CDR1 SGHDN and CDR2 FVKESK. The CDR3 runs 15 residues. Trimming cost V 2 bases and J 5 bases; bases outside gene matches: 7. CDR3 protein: CASSQMTGALYGYTF. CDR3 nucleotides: TGTGCCAGCAGCCAAATGACAGGGGCATTATATGGCTACACCTTC.

The DNA of the CDR3 is TGTGCCAGTAGTAATAGACAGCCCCAGCATTTT. This gives the protein CASSNRQPQHF. J is TRBJ1-5 and V is TRBV19; D call uncertain. Trimming removed 4 bases at V and 7 bases at J, with 5 bases between. The CDR3 contains 11 residues. Germline V gene lookup returns CDR1 LNHDA and CDR2 SQIVND (reference sequence).

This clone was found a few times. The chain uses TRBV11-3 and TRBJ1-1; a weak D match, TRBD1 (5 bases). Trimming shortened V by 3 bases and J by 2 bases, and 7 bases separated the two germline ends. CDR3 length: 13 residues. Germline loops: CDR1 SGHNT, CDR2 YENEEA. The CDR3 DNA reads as TGTGCCAGCAGCTTGACAGTTAACACTGAAGCTTTCTTT. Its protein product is CASSLTVNTEAFF.

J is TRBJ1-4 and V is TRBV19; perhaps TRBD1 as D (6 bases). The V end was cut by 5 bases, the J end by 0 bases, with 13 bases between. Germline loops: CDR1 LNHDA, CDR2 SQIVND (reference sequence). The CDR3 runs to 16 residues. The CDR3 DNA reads TGTGCCAGTAGTCCGGGACATTATGCAACTAATGAAAAACTGTTTTTT. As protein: CASSPGHYATNEKLFF.

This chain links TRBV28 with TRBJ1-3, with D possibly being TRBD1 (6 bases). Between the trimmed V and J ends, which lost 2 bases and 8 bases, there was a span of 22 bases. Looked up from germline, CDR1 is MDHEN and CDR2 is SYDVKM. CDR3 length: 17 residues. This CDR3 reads CASSLGRGATGEYTIYF. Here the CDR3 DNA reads TGTGCCAGCAGTTTAGGGAGAGGGGCGACAGGTGAATACACCATATATTTT. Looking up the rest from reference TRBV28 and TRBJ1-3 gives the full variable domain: DVKVTQSSRYLVKRTGEKVFLECVQDMDHENMFWYRQDPGLGLRLIYFSYDVKMKEKGDIPEGYSVSREKKERFSLILESASTNQTSMYLCASSLGRGATGEYTIYFGEGSWLTVV.

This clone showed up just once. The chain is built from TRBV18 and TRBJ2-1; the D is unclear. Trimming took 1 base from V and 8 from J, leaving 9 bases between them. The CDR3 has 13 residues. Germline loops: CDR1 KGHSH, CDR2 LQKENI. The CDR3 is CASSPLVGDEQFF. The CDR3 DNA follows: TGTGCCAGCTCACCACTAGTTGGTGATGAGCAGTTCTTC.

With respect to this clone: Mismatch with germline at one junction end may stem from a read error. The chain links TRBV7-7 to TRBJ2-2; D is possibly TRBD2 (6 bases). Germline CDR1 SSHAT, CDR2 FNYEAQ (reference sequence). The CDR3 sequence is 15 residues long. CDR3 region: CASSLAPGDTGELFF. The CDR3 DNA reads TGTGCTAGCAGCTTAGCCCCGGGGGACACCGGGGAGCTGTTTTTT.

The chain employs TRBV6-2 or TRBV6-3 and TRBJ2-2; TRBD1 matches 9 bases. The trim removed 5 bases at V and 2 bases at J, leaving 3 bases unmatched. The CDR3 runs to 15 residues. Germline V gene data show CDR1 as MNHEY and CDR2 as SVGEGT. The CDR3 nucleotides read TGTGCCAGCAGTAGGACAGGGGACAACACCGGGGAGCTGTTTTTT. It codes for CASSRTGDNTGELFF.